These 25 T cell receptor beta chains came from one sample sequenced in a study of cytomegalovirus exposure and HLA in healthy donors (dated by TCRdb to 2015 to 2018). Library creation used the immunoSEQ multiplex PCR assay. The multiplex PCR relied on a mix of 60 forward primers for TCR Vbeta segments and 13 reverse primers for TCR Jbeta segments. The table comes from immuneACCESS by way of TCRdb, which keeps in-frame sequences with V and J called. Part of the clones is missing from these tables; in studies checked, under half for an unresolved V gene and the rest for unknown reasons. The sample contains under 300,000 clones, about 66% of them found a single time. Under 3% of the sample comes from the top ten. Sequenced input: PBMCs. Receptor source: a female donor in good health and CMV-seronegative.

This chain links TRBV9 with TRBJ2-2; 7 nucleotides align to TRBD1. V lost 5 bases to trimming and J lost 5 bases; unmatched junction nucleotides: 12. Germline CDR1 SGDLS, CDR2 YYNGEE. This CDR3 has 16 amino acids. The CDR3 sequence: CASSPIQGLTTGELFF. Here the CDR3 DNA reads TGTGCCAGCAGTCCAATACAGGGGCTCACTACCGGGGAGCTGTTTTTT.

In DNA form, the CDR3 reads TGTGCCAGCAGTGGGATCCAGGGGGTAAGCTCCTACGAGCAGTACTTC. Translation: CASSGIQGVSSYEQYF. The rearrangement joins TRBV2 to TRBJ2-7, with 7 bases that match TRBD1. Germline CDR1 reads SNHLY; CDR2 reads FYNNEI. V lost 4 bases and J lost 0; bases outside the gene matches: 9. The CDR3 is made up of 16 amino acids.

The chain carries TRBV18 and TRBJ2-1, with TRBD2 identical over 13 bases. V lost 6 bases, J lost 7 bases, and 15 bases stayed unmatched. This CDR3 region has 18 residues. Germline lookup yields CDR1 KGHSH and CDR2 LQKENI. The CDR3 DNA follows: TGTGCCAGCTCCCCGTTCGAGACTAGCGGGAGGAAAGGAAATGAGCAGTTCTTC. Encoded protein: CASSPFETSGRKGNEQFF.

CDR3 DNA sequence: TGTGCCAGCAGTGAGTATCTCCTTAGCGGGAGTCGCTACGAGCAGTACTTC. Protein product: CASSEYLLSGSRYEQYF. This chain links TRBV6-1 with TRBJ2-7; 9 nucleotides line up with TRBD2. Germline V gene lookup returns CDR1 MNHNS and CDR2 SASEGT. The CDR3 runs to 17 residues. J was trimmed by 3 bases and V by 3 bases; bases with no gene match: 12.

V usage is TRBV5-4 and J usage is TRBJ2-7; D may be TRBD1 (6 bases). Trimming removed 2 bases from V and 12 bases from J, with 21 bases in between. Germline CDR1 and CDR2: SGHNT and YYREEE (reference sequence). The CDR3 has 14 residues. CDR3 amino acids: CASSFTPSPGHPYF. The CDR3 bases are TGTGCCAGCAGCTTTACGCCTAGCCCGGGACACCCGTACTTC.

The V and J genes are TRBV6-4 and TRBJ2-5, with 7 bases matching TRBD2. After removal of 3 bases from V and 5 bases from J, the junction contained 9 bases not matched to a gene. CDR3 length: 15 residues. Germline CDR1 and CDR2: MRHNA and SNTAGT. The CDR3 sequence: CASSERGVGGETQYF. The DNA for the CDR3 is TGTGCCAGCAGTGAGCGAGGTGTGGGAGGGGAGACCCAGTACTTC.

The rearrangement links TRBV21-1 to TRBJ2-5; the D call in the table, TRBD2, was not verified against the DNA. TRBV21-1 is a listed pseudogene. The CDR3 extends over 10 amino acids. The CDR3 nucleotides read TGTGCCAGCGGCAAGAGAACCCAGTACTTC. It translates to CASGKRTQYF.

The rearrangement uses TRBV13 and TRBJ2-1, with 8 bases aligning to TRBD2. CDR1 and CDR2 (germline): PRHDT, FYEKMQ (reference sequence). J was trimmed by 8 bases and V by 5 bases; bases with no gene match: 11. This CDR3 is 15 amino acids long. The CDR3 sequence is CASSPSREEGDEQFF. The CDR3 DNA follows: TGTGCCAGCAGCCCCTCGCGGGAGGAGGGGGATGAGCAGTTCTTC. Looking up the rest from reference TRBV13 and TRBJ2-1 gives the full variable domain: AAGVIQSPRHLIKEKRETATLKCYPIPRHDTVYWYQQGPGQDPQFLISFYEKMQSDKGSIPDRFSAQQFSDYHSELNMSSLELGDSALYFCASSPSREEGDEQFFGPGTRLTVL.

The chain is built from TRBV21-1 and TRBJ1-5; no DNA check was done on the table's D call, TRBD1. TRBV21-1 constitutes a pseudogene. The CDR3 length is 17 residues. The chain's CDR3 is CASRENPGTGVKQPQHF. CDR3 sequence (DNA): TGTGCCAGCCGCGAAAACCCCGGGACAGGGGTTAAGCAGCCCCAGCATTTT.

This chain uses TRBV30 with TRBJ2-1; D not certain. Trimming cost V 3 bases and J 6 bases, with 24 bases left between them. CDR1 and CDR2 from the germline V gene are GTSNPN and SVGIG (reference sequence). The CDR3 has 17 amino acids. The CDR3 loop reads CAWSPRVRGPRSNEQFF. The CDR3 coding sequence is TGTGCCTGGAGCCCCCGCGTTCGTGGGCCTCGAAGCAATGAGCAGTTCTTC.

J is TRBJ2-5 and V is TRBV28; D perhaps matches TRBD1 (6 bases). This CDR3 is built from 15 residues. V lost 5 bases and J lost 2, with 15 bases in between. In germline, CDR1 is MDHEN, CDR2 SYDVKM. The CDR3 sequence is CASSPAGASQETQYF. The CDR3 DNA reads TGTGCCAGCAGTCCGGCAGGGGCGAGTCAAGAGACCCAGTACTTC.

This sequence joins TRBV5-1 and TRBJ1-1, with 9 bases matching TRBD1. The V gene end was trimmed by 4 bases and the J gene end by 4 bases; junction bases not matched to a gene: 14. The CDR3 consists of 17 residues. From germline, CDR1 is SGHRS and CDR2 YFSETQ. CDR3 DNA: TGCGCCAGCAGCCCGGGACAGGGTCAAGAGCGTGGCACTGAAGCTTTCTTT. Protein: CASSPGQGQERGTEAFF. The full variable domain, with the rest looked up from reference TRBV5-1 and TRBJ1-1, is KAGVTQTPRYLIKTRGQQVTLSCSPISGHRSVSWYQQTPGQGLQFLFEYFSETQRNKGNFPGRFSGRQFSNSRSEMNVSTLELGDSALYLCASSPGQGQERGTEAFFGQGTRLTVV.

This clone was counted between two and nine times. The V call is TRBV19, the J call TRBJ2-5, with D possibly matching TRBD2 (5 bases). There are 16 residues in the CDR3. V gave up 4 bases and J gave up 2 bases, with 17 bases separating them. The germline V gene has CDR1 LNHDA and CDR2 SQIVND (reference sequence). The CDR3 nucleotides are TGTGCCAGTAGTACCCCAAGTGACTACCTACAAGAGACCCAGTACTTC. Translated: CASSTPSDYLQETQYF.

This clone showed up just a few times. The rearrangement uses TRBV6-1 and TRBJ1-2; 8 bases align to TRBD1. CDR3 size: 14 residues. Looked up from germline, CDR1 is MNHNS and CDR2 is SASEGT. Trimming cost V 4 bases and J 5 bases; bases outside gene matches: 6. The CDR3 spells CASSGDRRLYGYTF. The CDR3 DNA reads as TGTGCCAGCAGTGGGGACAGGAGATTATATGGCTACACCTTC.

The chain links TRBV10-1 to TRBJ2-1, with 8 bases matching TRBD2. V trimming: 6 bases; J trimming: 7 bases; junction bases outside the gene matches: 2. The CDR3 is 12 amino acids. CDR1 WNHNN and CDR2 SYGVQD come from the germline V gene (reference sequence). The CDR3 bases are TGCGCCAGCAGCGGACTAGCTAATGAGCAGTTCTTC. Its translation: CASSGLANEQFF.

V and J are TRBV25-1 and TRBJ2-5, with 12 bases that match TRBD2. Germline V gene data show CDR1 as MGHDK and CDR2 as SYGVNS. V dropped 0 bases and J dropped 5; count of bases not matched to a gene: 1. CDR3 size: 15 residues. The CDR3 here is CASSEYGTSGETQYF. The CDR3 bases are TGTGCCAGCAGTGAATATGGGACTAGCGGGGAGACCCAGTACTTC. Full variable domain (remainder filled in from reference TRBV25-1 and TRBJ2-5): EADIYQTPRYLVIGTGKKITLECSQTMGHDKMYWYQQDPGMELHLIHYSYGVNSTEKGDLSSESTVSRIRTEHFPLTLESARPSHTSQYLCASSEYGTSGETQYFGPGTRLLVL.

The J gene is TRBJ2-3, the V gene TRBV5-1; D is ambiguous. The germline V gene encodes CDR1 SGHRS and CDR2 YFSETQ. The CDR3 has 13 residues. V was shortened by 1 base and J by 6 bases, with 9 bases between the two germline ends. The CDR3 DNA reads as TGCGCCAGCAGCTTGTCGTTGCGGGATACGCAGTATTTT. This codes for CASSLSLRDTQYF.

V is TRBV2 and J is TRBJ2-7; 7 bases are shared with TRBD1. Germline V gene lookup returns CDR1 SNHLY and CDR2 FYNNEI. V lost 6 bases, J lost 2 bases, and 1 base stayed unmatched. The length of the CDR3 is 12 residues. The CDR3 DNA is TGTGCCAGCAGAGGGGGCCCCTACGAGCAGTACTTC. This gives the protein CASRGGPYEQYF.

The rearrangement links TRBV28 to TRBJ2-7, with D uncertain. Trimming took off 5 bases at V and 6 bases at J, with 11 bases between the two ends. Germline values: CDR1 MDHEN, CDR2 SYDVKM. The length of the CDR3 is 12 residues. The DNA for the CDR3 is TGTGCCAGCAGTGCCCTACTCGGCGAGCAGTACTTC. This encodes CASSALLGEQYF.

This clone was detected only once. The J gene is TRBJ2-3, the V gene TRBV28; 9 bases line up with TRBD1. V lost 2 bases, J lost 4 bases, and 4 bases stayed unmatched. Germline CDR1 MDHEN, CDR2 SYDVKM. The CDR3 loop spans 15 amino acids. The CDR3 sequence: CASSLVDRGPDTQYF. CDR3 nucleotide sequence: TGTGCCAGCAGTTTAGTGGACAGGGGCCCAGATACGCAGTATTTT.

This sequence joins TRBV10-2 and TRBJ1-4, with 8 bases matching TRBD1. The germline V gene encodes CDR1 WSHSY and CDR2 SAAADI. Trimming cost V 6 bases and J 5 bases; bases outside gene matches: 8. This CDR3 is 15 amino acids long. CDR3 sequence (DNA): TGCGCCAGCAGCGAACAGGGGGGGATCAATGAAAAACTGTTTTTT. Protein: CASSEQGGINEKLFF.

J is TRBJ2-7 and V is TRBV6-5; 9 nucleotides align to TRBD2. CDR1 MNHEY and CDR2 SVGAGI come from the germline V gene. The CDR3 is 12 amino acids. Germline trimming cut 5 bases from V and 6 bases from J; bases unmatched to any gene: 2. The CDR3 reads CASSRAGGEQYF. CDR3 DNA sequence: TGTGCCAGCAGTCGAGCGGGAGGCGAGCAGTACTTC.

V is TRBV18 and J is TRBJ1-1, with 8 bases aligning to TRBD1. Trimming cost V 6 bases and J 3 bases; bases outside gene matches: 9. The germline CDR1 and CDR2 sequences are KGHSH and LQKENI. The CDR3 totals 15 residues. The CDR3 region is CASSLNRGSYTEAFF. In DNA form, the CDR3 reads TGTGCCAGCTCGCTCAACAGGGGGTCGTACACTGAAGCTTTCTTT.

The chain employs TRBV11-1 and TRBJ2-5; weak D call: TRBD2 (7 bases). The V gene lost 2 bases and the J gene lost 2 bases, with 12 bases spanning the gap. This CDR3 has 15 amino acids. CDR1 and CDR2 from the germline V gene are SGHAT and FQDESV (reference sequence). The CDR3 bases are TGTGCCAGCAGCTTATACAGGGAGGGACAAGAGACCCAGTACTTC. Its protein product is CASSLYREGQETQYF.

This chain joins TRBV7-9 and TRBJ2-5, with TRBD2 identical over 10 bases. Germline CDR1 is SEHNR and CDR2 is FQNEAQ (reference sequence). The CDR3 has 15 amino acids. With 2 bases clipped from V and 5 bases from J, the junction kept 5 bases outside the gene matches. The CDR3 protein is CASSLRLAGVETQYF. CDR3 coding DNA: TGTGCCAGCAGCTTAAGGCTAGCGGGAGTTGAGACCCAGTACTTC. The complete variable domain, with remaining parts taken from reference TRBV7-9 and TRBJ2-5, reads DTGVSQNPRHKITKRGQNVTFRCDPISEHNRLYWYRQTLGQGPEFLTYFQNEAQLEKSRLLSDRFSAERPKGSFSTLEIQRTEQGDSAMYLCASSLRLAGVETQYFGPGTRLLVL.